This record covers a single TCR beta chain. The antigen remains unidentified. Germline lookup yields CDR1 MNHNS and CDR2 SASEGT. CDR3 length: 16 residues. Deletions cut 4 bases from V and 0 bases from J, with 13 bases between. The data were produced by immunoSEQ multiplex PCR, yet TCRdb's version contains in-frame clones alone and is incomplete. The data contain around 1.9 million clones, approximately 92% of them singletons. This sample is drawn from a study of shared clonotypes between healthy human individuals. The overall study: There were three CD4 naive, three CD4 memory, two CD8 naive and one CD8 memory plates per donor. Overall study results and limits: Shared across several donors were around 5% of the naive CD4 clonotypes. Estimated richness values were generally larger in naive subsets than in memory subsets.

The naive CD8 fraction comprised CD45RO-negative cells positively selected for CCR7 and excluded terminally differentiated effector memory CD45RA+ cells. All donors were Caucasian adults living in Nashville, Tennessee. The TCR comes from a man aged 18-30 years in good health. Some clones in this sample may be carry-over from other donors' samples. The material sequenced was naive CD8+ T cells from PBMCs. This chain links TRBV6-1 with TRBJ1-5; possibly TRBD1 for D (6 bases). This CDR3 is CASSGGRGYSNQPQHF. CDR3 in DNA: TGTGCCAGCAGTGGAGGCAGGGGTTATAGCAATCAGCCCCAGCATTTT.